These 32 T cell receptor beta chains share one sample of origin, sequenced in a study of tumor-infiltrating lymphocytes in primary liver carcinoma. With 500 ng total RNA as template and a constant-region primer, TCR beta cDNA was made. What produced the TCR beta libraries was three nested multiplex PCR rounds using slightly modified ARM-PCR. Researchers ran the first two PCR rounds for around 10 cycles each with TRBV1-TRBV30 forward primers and a C-beta reverse primer. TCRdb redid the calling of the multiplex PCR reads with MiXCR, one entry per CDR3 protein. Found here are 95,000 to 100,000 distinct CDR3 sequences, about 63% of them singletons; the top ten hold 12%. Joint extraction of RNA and DNA used roughly 20-33 mg of bulk tissue that was unsorted. Sequences were obtained from liver tumor tissue from sampling region 2. Sample subset: tumor region T2, inferior pole. The receptors come from a woman aged 55-70 years with primary liver carcinoma and hepatitis B virus infection.

About this clonotype itself: The final CDR3 position lacks the conserved phenylalanine or tryptophan, pointing to a likely read error. This chain links TRBV11-2 with TRBJ1-6; D not resolved. The CDR3 spans 15 residues. V lost 0 bases to trimming and J lost 10 bases, with 13 bases between them. Germline V CDR1 and CDR2: SGHAT, FQNNGV. CDR3 bases: TGTGCCAGCAGCTTAGAAGTGGCGGCCATCTCACCCCTCCACTAT. Protein sequence: CASSLEVAAISPLHY.

This clonotype was found a few times. The V and J genes are TRBV7-9 and TRBJ1-1; possible D gene TRBD1, 6 bases. The germline CDR1 and CDR2 sequences are SEHNR and FQNEAQ (reference sequence). The CDR3 has 14 residues. V was cut by 1 base and J by 4 bases, with 10 bases left in between. CDR3 DNA: TGTGCCAGCAGCTTAGGAGGGGGGTTCACTGAAGCTTTCTTT. Encoded protein: CASSLGGGFTEAFF.

This chain connects TRBV30 to TRBJ2-1; 9 positions match TRBD2. The V segment lost 5 bases and the J segment 7 bases; nucleotides outside the gene matches: 9. Germline-derived CDR1 and CDR2 are GTSNPN and SVGIG (reference sequence). This CDR3 comprises 14 residues. The CDR3 DNA sequence: TGTGCCTGGGGACCGGGACTAGCTACAAATGAGCAGTTCTTC. Amino acid sequence: CAWGPGLATNEQFF.

This clonotype was seen more than once but under ten times. A much more abundant neighbour one base away suggests this may be a read error. The genes are TRBV6-1 and TRBJ2-5; TRBD2 matches 7 bases. Unmatched junction bases numbered 9, after V lost 4 bases and J lost 7 bases. The CDR3 contains 14 residues. Germline V gene data show CDR1 as MNHNS and CDR2 as SASEGT. CDR3 sequence: CASSGFAGEGTQYF. In DNA form, the CDR3 reads TGTGCCAGCAGTGGGTTTGCGGGGGAGGGGACCCAGTACTTC.

Worth noting for this clonotype: The conserved phenylalanine or tryptophan normally closing the CDR3 is absent here, so this likely arose from a read error. The V and J genes are TRBV12-3 or TRBV12-4 and TRBJ1-2; no clear D. This CDR3 region has 15 residues. The CDR3 DNA sequence: TGTGTCAGCAGTTTACCCCCTGGCAACAGTCAGGGCTACACCTTA. Its protein is CVSSLPPGNSQGYTL.

In the case of this clonotype: A read error may produce the germline difference seen at one junction end. The rearrangement uses TRBV5-1 and TRBJ1-3; a possible D gene is TRBD1 (5 bases). CDR3 length: 15 residues. Germline-derived CDR1 and CDR2 are SGHRS and YFSETQ. The CDR3 loop is CANSGDGCSGNTIYF. The CDR3 bases are TGCGCCAACAGCGGGGACGGATGCTCTGGAAACACCATATATTTT.

This clonotype was seen many times. CDR3 sequence (DNA): TGTGCCAGCAGTTACTCGGCCTTTAACTATGGCTACACCTTC. Protein product: CASSYSAFNYGYTF. This rearrangement joins TRBV6-5 to TRBJ1-2, with unresolved D. The V end was cut by 0 bases, the J end by 1 base, with 6 bases between. The CDR3 has 14 residues. CDR1 is MNHEY and CDR2 is SVGAGI in the germline V gene.

About this clonotype: The junction and the germline gene differ at one end; a read error may be behind it. The rearrangement uses TRBV5-4 and TRBJ2-7, with 11 bases identical to TRBD1. Germline CDR1 SGHNT, CDR2 YYREEE (reference sequence). There are 15 residues in the CDR3. The chain's CDR3 is CASRFGQGADYQQYF. The CDR3 region has the DNA TGTGCCAGTCGCTTCGGACAGGGGGCTGACTACCAGCAGTACTTC.

About this clonotype: At one end, the junction sequence differs from germline, possibly due to a read error. The chain uses TRBV6-5 and TRBJ1-6, with D perhaps TRBD1 (6 bases). The germline V gene has CDR1 MNHEY and CDR2 SVGAGI. CDR3 length: 17 amino acids. The DNA of the CDR3 is TGTGCCACCCACCCCCGGACAGTGAGCTCCTATAATTCACCACTCCACTTT. This translates into CATHPRTVSSYNSPLHF.

On this clonotype: A read error may explain this, as a much larger clone is one base away. The chain carries TRBV12-5 and TRBJ2-3, with a possible D match to TRBD2 (6 bases). The CDR3 length is 16 residues. V was cut by 3 bases and J by 6 bases, with 19 bases left in between. Germline CDR1 and CDR2: LGHNT and FRNRAP. CDR3 DNA sequence: TGTGCTAGTGGTTTAGTTAGCGGAACCCACGAGGATACGCAGTATTTT. It specifies CASGLVSGTHEDTQYF.

About this clonotype itself: The junction shows a germline mismatch at one end, possibly a read error. The rearrangement uses TRBV11-2 and TRBJ1-1; no reliable D call. In germline, CDR1 is SGHAT, CDR2 FQNNGV. The CDR3 length is 15 residues. CDR3 bases: TGTGCCAGCAGTTTAGGGCCGGAGGTGAATACTGGAGATTTCTTT. This gives the protein CASSLGPEVNTGDFF.

The chain is built from TRBV4-1 and TRBJ1-2; D call uncertain. Germline-derived CDR1 and CDR2 are MGHRA and YSYEKL. Trimming stripped 11 bases from V and 2 bases from J, with 21 bases between. The CDR3 sequence is 15 residues long. The CDR3 nucleotides read TGCGCCCACAGCCAAGTGCAGGAGGGAAACTATGGCTACACCTTC. The encoded protein is CAHSQVQEGNYGYTF.

Details on this clonotype: Relative to the germline gene, one junction end is altered; a read error may explain this. The rearrangement joins TRBV24-1 to TRBJ2-2; TRBD2 might be the D (6 bases). Per the germline V gene, CDR1 is KGHDR and CDR2 is SFDVKD. The CDR3 spans 13 residues. DNA of the CDR3: TGTGCCACCAAGGCAGATAACACCGGGGGGCTGTTTTTT. Its protein product is CATKADNTGGLFF.

Note on this clonotype: At one of its ends the junction is not consistent with the germline gene, which may arise from a read error. This chain uses TRBV11-3 with TRBJ2-3; 8 nucleotides line up with TRBD2. The CDR3 is 14 residues long. Germline CDR1 reads SGHNT; CDR2 reads YENEEA. CDR3 residues: CASSFRTSTDIQYF. CDR3 coding DNA: TGCGCCAGCAGCTTCAGGACTAGCACAGATATACAGTATTTT.

The chain uses TRBV18 and TRBJ1-5; D ambiguous. The V end lost 5 bases, the J end lost 6 bases, and 14 bases lay between the germline ends. This CDR3 spans 14 amino acids. The germline gives CDR1 KGHSH, CDR2 LQKENI. CDR3: CASSKQGLGQPQHF. CDR3 coding DNA: TGTGCCAGCTCAAAACAAGGTCTTGGTCAGCCCCAGCATTTT.

About this clonotype: One end of the junction does not line up with germline, which may come from a read error. The chain is built from TRBV6-1 and TRBJ1-5, with 8 positions matching TRBD1. Germline V gives CDR1 MNHNS, CDR2 SASEGT. This CDR3 has 17 amino acids. CDR3 sequence: CASSDCGTRDRYQPQHF. CDR3 nucleotides: TGTGCCAGTAGTGATTGCGGGACCCGGGACAGGTATCAGCCCCAGCATTTT.

The V gene is TRBV6-6, the J gene TRBJ2-3; 8 nucleotides align to TRBD2. With V trimmed by 5 bases and J by 6 bases, 7 bases remained unmatched. This CDR3 spans 14 amino acids. CDR1 MNHNY and CDR2 SVGAGI come from the germline V gene (reference sequence). Here the CDR3 DNA reads TGTGCCAGCAGTCGAAGCGGGGGTAAGGATACGCAGTATTTT. Its protein is CASSRSGGKDTQYF.

The rearrangement joins TRBV5-1 to TRBJ2-5, with TRBD2 matching over 10 bases. Germline assignment: CDR1 SGHRS and CDR2 YFSETQ. This CDR3 is built from 16 residues. The junction had 4 bases not matched to a gene; V was cut back by 0 bases and J by 2 bases. The CDR3 DNA reads as TGCGCCAGCAGCTTGGCTGGGACTAGCGCGCAAGAGACCCAGTACTTC. Residues: CASSLAGTSAQETQYF.

This clonotype came up once. A much larger clone lies a single base off, so this may be a read error. V and J are TRBV5-1 and TRBJ2-3; 7 positions agree with TRBD1. V was pared by 4 bases and J by 3 bases, with 11 bases of the junction left unmatched. Germline V gives CDR1 SGHRS, CDR2 YFSETQ. This CDR3 is built from 16 residues. In DNA, the CDR3 is TGCGCCAGCAGCATGGCGGATACAGGGGTTACAGATACGCAGTATTTT. This sequence encodes CASSMADTGVTDTQYF.

Comment on this clonotype: A much larger clonotype is one base distant, so this may be a read error. Because it lacks the conserved phenylalanine or tryptophan at the end, this CDR3 is likely a read error. The V gene is TRBV28, the J gene TRBJ1-1; D gene unclear. The CDR3 is 12 residues long. The germline V gene has CDR1 MDHEN and CDR2 SYDVKM. V was clipped by 10 bases and J by 3 bases, with 12 bases between them. The CDR3 coding sequence is TGTGCCATCTCTACGCCCGACACTGAAGCTTTCCTT. It translates to CAISTPDTEAFL.

In this sample, this clonotype turned up many times. V gene TRBV6-2 or TRBV6-3 combines with J gene TRBJ2-7; the D gene is possibly TRBD2 (5 bases). Germline values: CDR1 MNHEY, CDR2 SVGEGT. This CDR3 comprises 13 residues. V lost 2 bases to trimming and J lost 4 bases, with 9 bases between them. CDR3 loop: CASSYLRAYEQYF. CDR3 coding DNA: TGTGCCAGCAGTTACCTGCGGGCGTACGAGCAGTACTTC.

V is TRBV11-2 and J is TRBJ2-3, with 11 bases lining up with TRBD2. V lost 8 bases to trimming and J lost 4 bases; unmatched junction nucleotides: 8. CDR1 and CDR2 from the germline V gene are SGHAT and FQNNGV. The CDR3 contains 15 residues. The DNA for the CDR3 is TGTGCCAGCGGCTATGGACTAGCGGGCCCAGATACGCAGTATTTT. This gives the protein CASGYGLAGPDTQYF.

This clonotype was counted ten times or more. J is TRBJ1-1 and V is TRBV6-6, with D maybe TRBD1 (5 bases). The CDR3 spans 13 residues. The germline gives CDR1 MNHNY, CDR2 SVGAGI (reference sequence). V was pared by 7 bases and J by 10 bases, with 19 bases between. As DNA, the CDR3 is TGTGCCAGCAACCTTGGTGGTGGGGGACCAGCTTTCTTT. Its protein product is CASNLGGGGPAFF.

Concerning this clonotype: No conserved phenylalanine or tryptophan is present at the end of the CDR3, so a read error is the likely explanation. The DNA is left out, because the CDR3 cannot be placed on it with certainty; the CDR3 is given as TCRdb lists it. J is TRBJ1-1 and V is TRBV4-2; no check of the table's D call, TRBD1, against the DNA was made. CDR1 is LGHNA, CDR2 YNFKEQ, per germline. The CDR3 is made up of 15 amino acids, end residues included. The CDR3: CASRIDPGKAGEAFV.

This clonotype occurred many times. A much larger clone lies one base from this, so it may be a read error. CDR3 residues: CASSYPGRGDQPQHF. CDR3 nucleotides: TGTGCCAGCAGTTACCCAGGCAGGGGGGACCAGCCCCAGCATTTT. The V gene is TRBV6-6, the J gene TRBJ1-5; 7 positions agree with TRBD1. Germline trimming cut 2 bases from V and 7 bases from J; bases unmatched to any gene: 8. Germline values: CDR1 MNHNY, CDR2 SVGAGI (reference sequence). The CDR3 runs 15 residues.

With respect to this clonotype: This could be a read error, since a much larger clone is one nucleotide away. This sequence joins TRBV6-5 and TRBJ1-1; D gene unclear. CDR1 and CDR2 from the germline V gene are MNHEY and SVGAGI. The CDR3 is made up of 14 amino acids. The CDR3 protein is CAISRRRGDTEAFF. CDR3 bases: TGTGCCATCAGTCGCCGGCGGGGTGACACTGAAGCTTTCTTT.

To note about this clonotype: A much larger clone is a single base away; this may be a read error. This sequence joins TRBV6-4 and TRBJ2-1; 13 bases fit TRBD2. Per the germline V gene, CDR1 is MRHNA and CDR2 is SNTAGT. V trimming: 5 bases; J trimming: 6 bases; junction bases outside the gene matches: 4. CDR3 length: 15 amino acids. The CDR3 spells CASSNWTSGSNEQFF. CDR3 DNA sequence: TGTGCCAGCAGTAACTGGACTAGCGGGAGCAATGAGCAGTTCTTC.

Of note for this clonotype: This may be a read error, as it is one base from a much larger clone. This sequence joins TRBV28 and TRBJ2-7; 10 bases map to TRBD2. V lost 4 bases to trimming and J lost 4 bases; unmatched junction nucleotides: 7. Looked up from germline, CDR1 is MDHEN and CDR2 is SYDVKM. The CDR3 runs 15 residues. CDR3 sequence (DNA): TGTGCCAGCAGTTCTAGCGGGAGCCCGGTTTACGAGCAGTACTTC. Protein: CASSSSGSPVYEQYF.

On this clonotype itself: Since the CDR3 does not end with the conserved phenylalanine or tryptophan, this likely comes from a read error. The chain is built from TRBV6-5 and TRBJ2-7, with 8 nucleotides matching TRBD2. CDR1 and CDR2 (germline): MNHEY, SVGAGI. J lost 2 bases, V lost 6 bases, and 9 bases had no gene match. This CDR3 region has 15 residues. The CDR3, as DNA: TGTGCCAGCAGCAAAACTAGCGGAAGCGCCTACGAGCAGTACTGC. This encodes CASSKTSGSAYEQYC.

The chain couples TRBV5-1 to TRBJ2-7; TRBD2 aligns across 12 bases. CDR1 SGHRS and CDR2 YFSETQ come from the germline V gene. CDR3 length: 16 amino acids. Unmatched junction bases numbered 10, after V lost 1 base and J lost 8 bases. CDR3 sequence (DNA): TGCGCCAGCAGCTTGACTAGCGGGAGGACCAACTCCAAGCAGTACTTC. Its protein is CASSLTSGRTNSKQYF.

This clonotype has more than one count but fewer than ten. A read error is possible here, since a much larger clone lies one base away. The genes are TRBV7-8 and TRBJ2-1, with 7 nucleotides matching TRBD1. Germline lookup yields CDR1 SGHVS and CDR2 FQNEAQ. The V gene end was trimmed by 5 bases and the J gene end by 6 bases; junction bases not matched to a gene: 10. This CDR3 is 15 amino acids long. The CDR3 region is CASSHRDSLLNEQFF. The CDR3 nucleotides are TGTGCCAGCAGCCACCGGGACAGCCTCCTCAATGAGCAGTTCTTC.

Points on this clonotype: Being one base from a much bigger clone, this may be a read error. The chain employs TRBV10-3 and TRBJ2-1; 10 bases line up with TRBD2. This CDR3 is 14 amino acids long. V trimming: 9 bases; J trimming: 5 bases; junction bases outside the gene matches: 7. CDR1 is ENHRY and CDR2 is SYGVKD in the germline V gene. CDR3 sequence reads: CAIGLAEGHNEQFF. The CDR3 coding sequence is TGTGCCATTGGACTAGCGGAAGGGCACAATGAGCAGTTCTTC.